This T cell receptor (beta chain) appears in the sequencing data of a study of early T cells in non-severe SARS-CoV-2 infection. Study-wide background: Unpaired chains resulted from sequencing bulk RNA of unsorted whole blood.

This CDR3 is 13 amino acids long. Looked up from germline, CDR1 is SEHNR and CDR2 is FQNEAQ (reference sequence). V gave up 5 bases and J gave up 7 bases, with 14 bases separating them. Individual cDNA molecules carried attached unique molecular identifiers. TCRdb passed the 5' RACE reads through MiXCR, listing each CDR3 protein once. In the table there are 65,000 to 85,000 distinct CDR3 sequences, approximately 10% of which are singletons. In regard to this clonotype: Its antigen is currently unknown.

Whole-study findings and limits: Anti-spike CD8 responses were favored by VDJdb matching, which missed private and CD4 specificities.

The V gene is TRBV7-9, the J gene TRBJ1-1; D perhaps matches TRBD1 (5 bases). The source is an adult who was a healthcare worker with PCR-confirmed SARS-CoV-2 infection or an uninfected control (not recorded which). Input material: whole blood. CDR3 bases: TGTGCCAGCAGCCCCACGGGGGGGGTTGAAGCTTTCTTT. Amino acids: CASSPTGGVEAFF. Full variable domain (missing parts from reference TRBV7-9 and TRBJ1-1): DTGVSQNPRHKITKRGQNVTFRCDPISEHNRLYWYRQTLGQGPEFLTYFQNEAQLEKSRLLSDRFSAERPKGSFSTLEIQRTEQGDSAMYLCASSPTGGVEAFFGQGTRLTVV.